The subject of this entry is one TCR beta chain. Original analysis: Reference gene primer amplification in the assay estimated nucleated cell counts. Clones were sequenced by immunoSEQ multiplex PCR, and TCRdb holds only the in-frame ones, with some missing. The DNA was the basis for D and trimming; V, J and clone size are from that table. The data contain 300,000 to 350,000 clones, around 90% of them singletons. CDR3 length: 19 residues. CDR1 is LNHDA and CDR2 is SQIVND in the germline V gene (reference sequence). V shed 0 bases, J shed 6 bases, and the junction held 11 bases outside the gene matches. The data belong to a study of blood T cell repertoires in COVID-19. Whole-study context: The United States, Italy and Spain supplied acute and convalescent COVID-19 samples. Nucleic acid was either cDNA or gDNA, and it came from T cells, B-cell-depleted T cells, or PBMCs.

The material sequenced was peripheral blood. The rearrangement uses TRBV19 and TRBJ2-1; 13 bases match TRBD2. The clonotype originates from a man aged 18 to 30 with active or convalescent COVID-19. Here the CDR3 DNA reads TGTGCCAGTAGTATAGATCCCGTAGGACTAGCGGGAGAGTTCAATGAGCAGTTCTTC. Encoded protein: CASSIDPVGLAGEFNEQFF.